This is a list of T cell receptor beta chains from one sample in a study of T cells in Graves' hyperthyroidism and ophthalmopathy. TCRdb ran MiXCR on the multiplex PCR reads and lists one entry per CDR3 protein. In the table there are some 770,000 distinct CDR3 sequences, roughly 15% of which are singletons. Sequenced material: blood. These receptor sequences come from a man aged 18 to 30 with Graves' hyperthyroidism. The CDR3 runs from the conserved cysteine through the conserved F or W. A D gene is named only where the DNA matches it firmly. Size tells how often a clone was seen (once, few, many) or the class of an expanded clone, and some rows leave it out.

CDR3nt: TGTGCCTGGAGTGTAACGTCCGTGAACACTGAAGCTTTCTTT
CDR3aa: CAWSVTSVNTEAFF
abundance: many
d_gene: .
j_gene: TRBJ1-1
v_gene: TRBV30

CDR3nt: TGTGCCAGTAGTACGACTAGCGGGAGGGCAGATACGCAGTATTTT
CDR3aa: CASSTTSGRADTQYF
abundance: .
d_gene: TRBD2
j_gene: TRBJ2-3
v_gene: TRBV19

CDR3nt: TGTGCCAGCAGCCCAGGGACTCCAGAATATAATTCACCCCTCCACTTT
CDR3aa: CASSPGTPEYNSPLHF
abundance: .
d_gene: .
j_gene: TRBJ1-6
v_gene: TRBV28

CDR3nt: TGTGCCCTCCGGGGGACCCTGAACACTGAAGCTTTCTTT
CDR3aa: CALRGTLNTEAFF
abundance: many
d_gene: .
j_gene: TRBJ1-1
v_gene: TRBV30

CDR3nt: TGTGCCAGTAGGGTTGAATCCTACAATGAGCAGTTCTTC
CDR3aa: CASRVESYNEQFF
abundance: few
d_gene: .
j_gene: TRBJ2-1
v_gene: TRBV19

CDR3nt: TGTGCCAGCAGTGAAGGACGGCATAGCAATCAGCCCCAGCATTTT
CDR3aa: CASSEGRHSNQPQHF
abundance: few
d_gene: .
j_gene: TRBJ1-5
v_gene: TRBV6-1

CDR3nt: TGTGCCAGCAGTCCCCCGACAGGGTTGGGTAGAAACACCATATATTTT
CDR3aa: CASSPPTGLGRNTIYF
abundance: few
d_gene: TRBD1
j_gene: TRBJ1-3
v_gene: TRBV12-3/TRBV12-4

CDR3nt: TGTGCCAGCAGTTACTTACTTACTGGGGAGGGACAAGGCGGCTACACCTTC
CDR3aa: CASSYLLTGEGQGGYTF
abundance: .
d_gene: .
j_gene: TRBJ1-2
v_gene: TRBV6-2/TRBV6-3

CDR3nt: TGCAGTGCTAGGGGTTTGGGGATGAACACTGAAGCTTTCTTT
CDR3aa: CSARGLGMNTEAFF
abundance: many
d_gene: .
j_gene: TRBJ1-1
v_gene: TRBV20-1

CDR3nt: TGTGCCAGCAATAGACCCGGACAAGAGACCCAGTACTTC
CDR3aa: CASNRPGQETQYF
abundance: .
d_gene: .
j_gene: TRBJ2-5
v_gene: TRBV27

CDR3nt: TGTGCCAGCAATCCGGGACGAGGTACAGATACGCAGTATTTT
CDR3aa: CASNPGRGTDTQYF
abundance: few
d_gene: .
j_gene: TRBJ2-3
v_gene: TRBV6-1

CDR3nt: TGTGCCAGCAGCTTCAGACAGGGCGATGGCTACACCTTC
CDR3aa: CASSFRQGDGYTF
abundance: few
d_gene: TRBD1
j_gene: TRBJ1-2
v_gene: TRBV7-2

CDR3nt: TGTGCCAGCAGCGCGTGGGAAAACTATGGCTACACCTTC
CDR3aa: CASSAWENYGYTF
abundance: .
d_gene: .
j_gene: TRBJ1-2
v_gene: TRBV14

CDR3nt: TGTGCCAGCAGTTTGAAGAGCCGTCAGCCCCAGCATTTT
CDR3aa: CASSLKSRQPQHF
abundance: many
d_gene: .
j_gene: TRBJ1-5
v_gene: TRBV12-3/TRBV12-4

CDR3nt: TGCGCCAGCAGCACCGGGACTAGCGGGAGTCTAGATGAGCAGTTCTTC
CDR3aa: CASSTGTSGSLDEQFF
abundance: few
d_gene: TRBD2
j_gene: TRBJ2-1
v_gene: TRBV5-1

CDR3nt: TGTGCCAGCAGTGAAGCAGTAGCGGGAGGGGTTGGCGGCAAAAACATTCAGTACTTC
CDR3aa: CASSEAVAGGVGGKNIQYF
abundance: .
d_gene: TRBD2
j_gene: TRBJ2-4
v_gene: TRBV6-1

CDR3nt: TGTGCCAGCAGCCAACTCGACAGGGGTTGGAAAGAGACCCAGTACTTC
CDR3aa: CASSQLDRGWKETQYF
abundance: many
d_gene: TRBD1
j_gene: TRBJ2-5
v_gene: TRBV3-1

CDR3nt: TGTGCCAGCAGCTCGGACAGGGGCACTGGCTACACCTTC
CDR3aa: CASSSDRGTGYTF
abundance: .
d_gene: TRBD1
j_gene: TRBJ1-2
v_gene: TRBV6-2/TRBV6-3

CDR3nt: TGTGCCAGTAGTATCTTCGCAGGCTACGAGCAGTACTTC
CDR3aa: CASSIFAGYEQYF
abundance: .
d_gene: .
j_gene: TRBJ2-7
v_gene: TRBV19

CDR3nt: TGTGCCAGCAGCTTCTCAGGCCGGGAGCTGTTTTTT
CDR3aa: CASSFSGRELFF
abundance: few
d_gene: .
j_gene: TRBJ2-2
v_gene: TRBV7-6

CDR3nt: TGTGCCAGCAGCGGGGCGGGGGGTTTGAACACTGAAGCTTTCTTT
CDR3aa: CASSGAGGLNTEAFF
abundance: few
d_gene: .
j_gene: TRBJ1-1
v_gene: TRBV9

CDR3nt: TGTGCCAGCAGCGGCGGGCTCCCTGGCGGGGAGCTGTTTTTT
CDR3aa: CASSGGLPGGELFF
abundance: .
d_gene: .
j_gene: TRBJ2-2
v_gene: TRBV9

CDR3nt: TGCGCCAGCAGCTTCTTCTTAGGGACTAGCGGGAGTAGGGATATCGATGAGCAGTTCTTC
CDR3aa: CASSFFLGTSGSRDIDEQFF
abundance: .
d_gene: TRBD2
j_gene: TRBJ2-1
v_gene: TRBV5-1

CDR3nt: TGCAGTGCTATCTTCGGGACTTCAGATACGCAGTATTTT
CDR3aa: CSAIFGTSDTQYF
abundance: .
d_gene: .
j_gene: TRBJ2-3
v_gene: TRBV20-1

CDR3nt: TGTGCCAGCAGTAGTCGGACTAGCGGGGACACAGATACGCAGTATTTT
CDR3aa: CASSSRTSGDTDTQYF
abundance: many
d_gene: TRBD2
j_gene: TRBJ2-3
v_gene: TRBV6-2/TRBV6-3

CDR3nt: TGTGCCAGCAGTTTTGGGACAGCCAGCACAGATACGCAGTATTTT
CDR3aa: CASSFGTASTDTQYF
abundance: many
d_gene: TRBD1
j_gene: TRBJ2-3
v_gene: TRBV7-6

CDR3nt: TGCAGTGCTAGAGATAGCCCCTTTACAGGGGGTCCGAAAGAGCAGTACTTC
CDR3aa: CSARDSPFTGGPKEQYF
abundance: .
d_gene: TRBD1
j_gene: TRBJ2-7
v_gene: TRBV20-1

CDR3nt: TGTGCCAGTCTGCCCCGTTGGAACACTGAAGCTTTCTTT
CDR3aa: CASLPRWNTEAFF
abundance: many
d_gene: .
j_gene: TRBJ1-1
v_gene: TRBV28

CDR3nt: TGTGCCAGCACCAAACACCCCCTGGAGTATGGCTACACCTTC
CDR3aa: CASTKHPLEYGYTF
abundance: many
d_gene: .
j_gene: TRBJ1-2
v_gene: TRBV6-1